This T cell receptor beta chain was documented in a study of glioma-infiltrating T cells. Study-wide points: Gliomas, especially low-grade, showed above-expected tissue-blood divergence; non-neoplastic patients showed below. Very few CDR3 sequences were shared between tissue and blood.

For this clonotype: Its antigen is undetermined.

Amplification of TCR alpha and beta CDR3 regions from RNA used iRepertoire nested multiplex PCR. One-step reverse transcription and amplification started from approximately 100-400 ng of tissue mRNA or PBMC total RNA. A single record per CDR3 protein comes from TCRdb applying MiXCR to the multiplex PCR reads. Of about 130,000 distinct CDR3 sequences in the sample, roughly 24% are singletons; the top ten hold 13% to 15%. This CDR3 has 14 residues. The germline V and J ends were trimmed by 2 bases and 0 bases, with 8 bases remaining between them. CDR1 and CDR2 (germline): SGHNT, YYREEE (reference sequence).

The chain combines TRBV5-4 with TRBJ1-1; D not resolved. Source material: glioma tissue, nonneoplastic brain tissue, or PBMCs (not recorded which). The source is a human donor with low-grade glioma or glioblastoma, undergoing nonglioma brain surgery, or in good health (not recorded which). The CDR3, as DNA: TGTGCCAGCAGCTTAACATACATGAACACTGAAGCTTTCTTT. This translates into CASSLTYMNTEAFF.